The 17 T cell receptor beta chains below were found in one sample sequenced in a study of blood T cell repertoires in COVID-19 (dated by TCRdb to 2018 to 2020). The method was the immunoSEQ multiplex PCR assay. TCRdb mirrors the immuneACCESS table, restricted to in-frame sequences. Some clones are absent from its copies; in checked studies, under half trace to an unresolved V gene, and the reason for the others is unknown. The sample table records about 290,000 clones; around 90% of these occur just once. Approximately 0.94% of the sample is taken by the ten largest. Sequencing was done on a sample of peripheral blood. The receptors shown here come from a woman in her thirties or forties who had recovered from COVID-19.

The V and J genes are TRBV30 and TRBJ2-2, with a possible D match to TRBD2 (6 bases). This CDR3 comprises 15 residues. Germline lookup yields CDR1 GTSNPN and CDR2 SVGIG (reference sequence). Trimming shortened V by 0 bases and J by 6 bases, and 14 bases separated the two germline ends. CDR3 residues: CAWSVFSSVPGELFF. The CDR3 region has the DNA TGTGCCTGGAGTGTATTTTCTAGCGTCCCCGGGGAGCTGTTTTTT.

The CDR3 region is CASSSGEKLFF. Here the CDR3 DNA reads TGTGCCAGCAGTTCCGGGGAAAAACTGTTTTTT. V gene TRBV27 combines with J gene TRBJ1-4; D ambiguous. This CDR3 region has 11 residues. Looked up from germline, CDR1 is MNHEY and CDR2 is SMNVEV (reference sequence). Between the trimmed V and J ends, which lost 4 bases and 8 bases, there was a span of 5 bases. Together with reference TRBV27 and TRBJ1-4, the CDR3 gives the full variable domain: EAQVTQNPRYLITVTGKKLTVTCSQNMNHEYMSWYRQDPGLGLRQIYYSMNVEVTDKGDVPEGYKVSRKEKRNFPLILESPSPNQTSLYFCASSSGEKLFFGSGTQLSVL.

This clone was counted a few times. This chain links TRBV4-1 with TRBJ2-7, with 7 bases aligning to TRBD2. The germline CDR1 and CDR2 sequences are MGHRA and YSYEKL. V lost 5 bases to trimming and J lost 5 bases; unmatched junction nucleotides: 9. CDR3 length: 14 residues. CDR3 nucleotide sequence: TGCGCCAGCAGCTACCGGGACTACCGCCACGAGCAGTACTTC. This encodes CASSYRDYRHEQYF.

This clone was seen a handful of times. J is TRBJ2-2 and V is TRBV25-1, with TRBD2 as a possible D gene (6 bases). Trimming removed 7 bases at V and 7 bases at J, with 13 bases between. The CDR3 spans 13 residues. CDR1 is MGHDK, CDR2 SYGVNS, per germline. Written as DNA, the CDR3 is TGTGCCAGCACTCGAATGGAGGGCGGGGAGCTGTTTTTT. Its protein product is CASTRMEGGELFF.

This clone showed up just once. The rearrangement uses TRBV18 and TRBJ2-3; tentatively, D is TRBD2 (6 bases). The V gene's germline CDR1 is KGHSH and CDR2 LQKENI. The CDR3 runs 15 residues. Trimming removed 2 bases from V and 2 bases from J, with 11 bases in between. The CDR3 DNA follows: TGTGCCAGCTCACCATTAGCGGCCCCCACAGATACGCAGTATTTT. It yields the protein CASSPLAAPTDTQYF.

The CDR3 nucleotides are TGTGCCAGCCATACTAGCGGGAGGAACGGGGAGCTGTTTTTT. Translation: CASHTSGRNGELFF. V gene TRBV6-5 combines with J gene TRBJ2-2; TRBD2 agrees at 12 bases. V was clipped by 8 bases and J by 7 bases; unmatched bases: 5. The V gene's germline CDR1 is MNHEY and CDR2 SVGAGI. The CDR3 is made up of 14 amino acids.

The chain has TRBV30 and TRBJ2-2, with TRBD2 matching 10 bases. Germline CDR1 GTSNPN, CDR2 SVGIG (reference sequence). The CDR3 runs to 13 residues. Trimming at V came to 3 bases and at J to 6 bases, leaving 1 base not matched to a gene. CDR3 region: CAWSGLAAGELFF. The CDR3 bases are TGTGCCTGGAGCGGACTAGCGGCCGGGGAGCTGTTTTTT.

Only a few counts were recorded for this clone. The V gene is TRBV7-9, the J gene TRBJ2-5, with TRBD1 as a possible D gene (6 bases). The germline V gene has CDR1 SEHNR and CDR2 FQNEAQ (reference sequence). This CDR3 contains 13 residues. V lost 10 bases, J lost 1 base, and 13 bases lay in between. In DNA, the CDR3 is TGTGCCATAGGGGGTTGGGTCCAAGAGACCCAGTACTTC. Translated: CAIGGWVQETQYF.

This chain uses TRBV4-1 with TRBJ1-3; 8 nucleotides match TRBD1. The junction had 8 bases not matched to a gene; V was cut back by 10 bases and J by 0 bases. CDR1 MGHRA and CDR2 YSYEKL come from the germline V gene. This CDR3 region has 15 residues. The CDR3 loop reads CATATGVGSGNTIYF. DNA of the CDR3: TGCGCCACCGCGACAGGGGTTGGCTCTGGAAACACCATATATTTT.

The chain employs TRBV2 and TRBJ2-6; TRBD1 is a possible D gene (6 bases). This CDR3 has 20 residues. Trimming took off 2 bases at V and 0 bases at J, with 20 bases between the two ends. Per germline, CDR1 SNHLY and CDR2 FYNNEI. The CDR3 loop is CASSEKIGNRVSSGANVLTF. CDR3 nucleotides: TGTGCCAGCAGTGAAAAAATAGGAAACAGGGTCTCCTCTGGGGCCAACGTCCTGACTTTC.

This clone was seen a single time. This chain links TRBV7-9 with TRBJ2-2; no clear D. CDR3 length: 14 amino acids. V was clipped by 3 bases and J by 2 bases, with 7 bases between them. Germline V gene sequence: CDR1 SEHNR, CDR2 FQNEAQ (reference sequence). Here the CDR3 DNA reads TGTGCCAGCAGCTTCGAGGAAAACACCGGGGAGCTGTTTTTT. Translation gives CASSFEENTGELFF.

The V gene is TRBV3-1 (or the pseudogene TRBV3-2), the J gene TRBJ2-7; TRBD2 matches at 7 bases. The germline V gene encodes CDR1 LGHDT and CDR2 YNNKEL (reference sequence). J lost 2 bases, V lost 0 bases, and 7 bases had no gene match. This CDR3 has 16 amino acids. The CDR3 DNA is TGTGCCAGCAGCCAAGAATCGGCTAGCGGCGCCTACGAGCAGTACTTC. It translates to CASSQESASGAYEQYF.

The chain couples TRBV7-6 to TRBJ2-1; the match to TRBD2 covers 7 bases. The length of the CDR3 is 16 residues. Germline values: CDR1 SGHVS, CDR2 FNYEAQ. With 5 bases clipped from V and 7 bases from J, the junction kept 14 bases outside the gene matches. CDR3 residues: CASSLVGSSGGNEQFF. CDR3 DNA sequence: TGTGCCAGCAGCCTAGTGGGGTCTAGCGGCGGGAATGAGCAGTTCTTC.

This rearrangement joins TRBV4-1 to TRBJ2-2; 7 bases agree with TRBD2. In germline, CDR1 is MGHRA, CDR2 YSYEKL. CDR3 length: 15 amino acids. Trimming removed 2 bases from V and 0 bases from J; junction bases left unmatched: 0. The CDR3 bases are TGCGCCAGCAGCCAACTAGCGGCGAACACCGGGGAGCTGTTTTTT. Amino acid sequence: CASSQLAANTGELFF.

The V and J genes are TRBV18 and TRBJ2-5; no reliable D call. CDR1 and CDR2 (germline): KGHSH, LQKENI. CDR3 length: 13 residues. Trimming pared 6 bases from V and 4 bases from J, leaving 12 bases between. DNA for the CDR3: TGTGCCAGCTCCCAACCACCCGGAGAGACCCAGTACTTC. It codes for CASSQPPGETQYF.

The chain couples TRBV3-1 (or the pseudogene TRBV3-2) to TRBJ2-7, with D possibly TRBD1 on 6 matching bases. Per germline, CDR1 LGHDT and CDR2 YNNKEL (reference sequence). The CDR3 sequence is 12 residues long. V was trimmed by 2 bases and J by 7 bases, leaving 9 bases between them. CDR3 protein: CASSQQGREQYF. In nucleotides, the CDR3 is TGTGCCAGCAGCCAACAGGGGCGGGAGCAGTACTTC.

The V gene is TRBV19, the J gene TRBJ2-2; TRBD1 aligns across 10 bases. J gave up 1 base and V 9 bases, and 5 bases lay outside the gene matches. CDR3 length equals 15 residues. In germline, CDR1 is LNHDA, CDR2 SQIVND (reference sequence). DNA for the CDR3: TGTGCCAGCGACAGGGGGCGTATGAACACCGGGGAGCTGTTTTTT. Protein sequence: CASDRGRMNTGELFF.